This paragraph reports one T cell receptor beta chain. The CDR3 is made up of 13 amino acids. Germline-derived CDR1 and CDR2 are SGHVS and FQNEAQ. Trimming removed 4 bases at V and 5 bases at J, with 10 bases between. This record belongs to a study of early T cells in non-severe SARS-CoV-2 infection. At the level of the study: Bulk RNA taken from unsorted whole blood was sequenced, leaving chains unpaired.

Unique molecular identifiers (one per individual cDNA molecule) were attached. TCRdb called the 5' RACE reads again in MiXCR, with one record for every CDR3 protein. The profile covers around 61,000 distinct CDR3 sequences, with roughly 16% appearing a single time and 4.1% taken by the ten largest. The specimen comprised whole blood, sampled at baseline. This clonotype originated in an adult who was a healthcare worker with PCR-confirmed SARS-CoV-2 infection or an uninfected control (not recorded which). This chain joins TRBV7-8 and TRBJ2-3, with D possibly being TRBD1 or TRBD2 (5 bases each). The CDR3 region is CASSSGTVDTQYF. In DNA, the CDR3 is TGTGCCAGCAGCTCGGGGACGGTAGATACGCAGTATTTT.